This passage covers 20 T cell receptor beta chains from one sample sequenced in a study of PD-L1 blockade in urothelial cancer. Only in-frame clones appear in the TCRdb table, and some are missing; sequencing was by immunoSEQ multiplex PCR. Of tens of thousands of clones in the sample, more than 75% were seen once. Time point: pretreatment peripheral blood. Specimen: PBMCs, collected around atezolizumab (anti-PD-L1) treatment. These receptors were taken from a man aged 55 to 70 with urothelial cancer.

The chain joins TRBV5-5 to TRBJ2-7, with TRBD1 as a possible D gene (8 bases). CDR1 and CDR2 (germline): SGHKS, YYEKEE (reference sequence). V dropped 4 bases and J dropped 2 bases, with 22 bases sitting between them. The CDR3 spans 17 residues. In DNA form, the CDR3 reads TGTGCCAGCAGCGGGGGGGCAGGGGGCTATCAGACCTACGAGCAGTACTTC. Its translation: CASSGGAGGYQTYEQYF.

This clone was counted a single time. The chain combines TRBV27 with TRBJ1-5; TRBD1 is a possible D gene (6 bases). V lost 5 bases to trimming and J lost 0 bases, with 8 bases between them. CDR1 is MNHEY and CDR2 is SMNVEV in the germline V gene (reference sequence). The CDR3 spans 14 residues. Here the CDR3 DNA reads TGTGCCAGCAGTACAGGGTATAGCAATCAGCCCCAGCATTTT. Translated, it gives CASSTGYSNQPQHF.

The rearrangement links TRBV6-1 to TRBJ1-2; D may be TRBD1 (5 bases). The germline V gene encodes CDR1 MNHNS and CDR2 SASEGT. The CDR3 loop spans 14 amino acids. The ends were cut back, 1 base at V and 4 bases at J, with 10 bases in the middle. The CDR3 DNA sequence: TGTGCCAGCAGTGAAGGAGCAGGGATCTATGGCTACACCTTC. It yields the protein CASSEGAGIYGYTF.

In regard to this clone: The same CDR3 also results from other DNA sequences found in this sample. The chain uses TRBV5-1 and TRBJ2-7; the D gene is possibly TRBD2 (6 bases). Trimming took 0 bases from V and 0 from J, leaving 10 bases between them. The CDR3 contains 15 residues. In germline, CDR1 is SGHRS, CDR2 YFSETQ. The CDR3 DNA reads TGCGCCAGCAGCTTGGGGGGGACTGGCTCCTACGAGCAGTACTTC. Its protein is CASSLGGTGSYEQYF.

The genes are TRBV6-5 and TRBJ1-2; TRBD1 matches 7 bases. V dropped 8 bases and J dropped 10; count of bases not matched to a gene: 16. The CDR3 totals 14 residues. Germline CDR1 reads MNHEY; CDR2 reads SVGAGI. This chain's CDR3 is CASQHSGGSRHYTF. For the CDR3, the DNA is TGTGCCAGCCAACATTCAGGGGGATCCCGGCACTACACCTTC.

The chain couples TRBV11-2 to TRBJ1-6; TRBD1 is a possible D gene (6 bases). This CDR3 contains 15 residues. Germline CDR1 and CDR2: SGHAT and FQNNGV. V was cut by 0 bases and J by 11 bases, with 14 bases left in between. As DNA, the CDR3 is TGTGCCAGCAGCTTAGATCGGACGGACAGCACACCCCTCCACTTT. Protein product: CASSLDRTDSTPLHF.

The rearrangement links TRBV28 to TRBJ1-2; the D gene is possibly TRBD1 (5 bases). The CDR3 covers 14 residues. From germline, CDR1 is MDHEN and CDR2 SYDVKM. Deletions cut 7 bases from V and 4 bases from J, with 16 bases between. The CDR3 sequence is CASTEPGGSYGYTF. The CDR3 DNA reads TGTGCCAGCACCGAACCGGGGGGAAGCTATGGCTACACCTTC.

This sequence joins TRBV6-5 and TRBJ2-1; 10 bases fit TRBD1. Germline trimming cut 8 bases from V and 4 bases from J; bases unmatched to any gene: 5. This CDR3 is built from 14 residues. Germline V gene data show CDR1 as MNHEY and CDR2 as SVGAGI. CDR3 DNA: TGTGCCAGCCGGAGACAGGGGGCTTACAATGAGCAGTTCTTC. Translating it yields CASRRQGAYNEQFF.

This rearrangement joins TRBV7-2 to TRBJ2-2, with 7 bases fitting TRBD1. The V and J ends lost 6 bases and 4 bases, in that order; junction bases with no gene match: 2. Per germline, CDR1 SGHTA and CDR2 FQGNSA. The CDR3 is 13 residues long. Here the CDR3 reads CASRRQGTGELFF. As DNA, the CDR3 is TGTGCCAGCAGGAGACAGGGCACCGGGGAGCTGTTTTTT.

This clone was recorded only once. The J gene is TRBJ2-3, the V gene TRBV5-1, with 9 nucleotides matching TRBD2. The germline V gene encodes CDR1 SGHRS and CDR2 YFSETQ. The CDR3 has 15 residues. The J segment lost 4 bases and the V segment lost 2 bases, leaving 5 bases of the junction unmatched. CDR3 in amino acids: CASSLLAGPPDTQYF. The CDR3 DNA reads as TGCGCCAGCAGCTTACTAGCGGGCCCGCCAGATACGCAGTATTTT.

The chain's CDR3 is CASSLVGRANYGYTF. Written as DNA, the CDR3 is TGTGCCAGCAGTTTAGTGGGCAGAGCTAACTATGGCTACACCTTC. The chain joins TRBV28 to TRBJ1-2; unclear D gene. Trimming removed 2 bases at V and 0 bases at J, with 10 bases between. This CDR3 has 15 amino acids. Germline V lookup: CDR1 MDHEN, CDR2 SYDVKM.

The chain joins TRBV5-1 to TRBJ2-1; 8 bases are shared with TRBD1. This CDR3 comprises 15 residues. V lost 4 bases and J lost 8; bases outside the gene matches: 11. Germline V gene sequence: CDR1 SGHRS, CDR2 YFSETQ. The CDR3 sequence: CASSPGRGHEDEQFF. The CDR3 region has the DNA TGCGCCAGCAGCCCCGGCAGGGGGCACGAGGATGAGCAGTTCTTC.

The chain couples TRBV11-3 to TRBJ2-7; the match to TRBD1 covers 7 bases. J was trimmed by 3 bases and V by 4 bases; bases with no gene match: 3. The germline gives CDR1 SGHNT, CDR2 YENEEA. CDR3 length equals 13 residues. In nucleotides, the CDR3 is TGTGCCAGCAGCTGGGACAGAGACTACGAGCAGTACTTC. Protein product: CASSWDRDYEQYF.

The chain employs TRBV28 and TRBJ2-7; 9 bases line up with TRBD1. V lost 5 bases, J lost 4 bases, and 3 bases stayed unmatched. CDR3 length: 13 residues. Germline loops: CDR1 MDHEN, CDR2 SYDVKM. In nucleotides, the CDR3 is TGTGCCAGCAGTCCGGGACAGGGTTACGAGCAGTACTTC. Protein product: CASSPGQGYEQYF.

The chain uses TRBV4-2 and TRBJ1-5; no clear D gene. Germline loops: CDR1 LGHNA, CDR2 YNFKEQ. The CDR3 is 15 amino acids. The V end lost 4 bases, the J end lost 4 bases, and 14 bases lay between the germline ends. CDR3 coding DNA: TGTGCCAGCAGCCTAGGAGCCAGATCAAATCAGCCCCAGCATTTT. It is translated as CASSLGARSNQPQHF.

This chain uses TRBV28 with TRBJ1-5; TRBD1 matches at 9 bases. Trimming removed 2 bases from V and 4 bases from J; junction bases left unmatched: 3. The CDR3 sequence is 15 residues long. CDR1 is MDHEN, CDR2 SYDVKM, per germline. The CDR3 is CASSLGTGMNQPQHF. In DNA, the CDR3 is TGTGCCAGCAGTTTAGGGACAGGGATGAATCAGCCCCAGCATTTT.

V usage is TRBV19 and J usage is TRBJ1-2; D gene unclear. Trimming took 5 bases from V and 2 from J, leaving 9 bases between them. The CDR3 covers 13 residues. Looked up from germline, CDR1 is LNHDA and CDR2 is SQIVND (reference sequence). The CDR3 loop reads CASSQDGNYGYTF. For the CDR3, the DNA is TGTGCCAGTAGTCAAGACGGGAACTATGGCTACACCTTC. Full variable domain (rest looked up from reference TRBV19 and TRBJ1-2): DGGITQSPKYLFRKEGQNVTLSCEQNLNHDAMYWYRQDPGQGLRLIYYSQIVNDFQKGDIAEGYSVSREKKESFPLTVTSAQKNPTAFYLCASSQDGNYGYTFGSGTRLTVV.

The chain employs TRBV11-2 and TRBJ1-4; maybe TRBD1 (6 bases). This CDR3 has 16 residues. Trimming removed 5 bases from V and 3 bases from J, with 16 bases in between. Germline values: CDR1 SGHAT, CDR2 FQNNGV. CDR3 in amino acids: CASSPLTGTPNEKLFF. The CDR3 DNA is TGTGCCAGCAGCCCCCTAACAGGGACCCCTAATGAAAAACTGTTTTTT.

The V and J genes are TRBV9 and TRBJ1-6; 7 nucleotides align to TRBD1. V dropped 0 bases and J dropped 10; count of bases not matched to a gene: 10. This CDR3 region has 16 residues. Germline CDR1 reads SGDLS; CDR2 reads YYNGEE. The CDR3 DNA follows: TGTGCCAGCAGCGTAGAATCCGCGGCAGGGGGGTCACCCCTCCACTTT. This sequence encodes CASSVESAAGGSPLHF.

This sequence joins TRBV21-1 and TRBJ2-1; the DNA was not used to check the table's D call, TRBD2. TRBV21-1 is marked as a pseudogene. CDR3 length: 19 amino acids. This chain's CDR3 is CASSKATGASGVSYNEQFF. CDR3 bases: TGTGCCAGCAGCAAAGCGACTGGGGCTAGCGGGGTATCCTACAATGAGCAGTTCTTC.